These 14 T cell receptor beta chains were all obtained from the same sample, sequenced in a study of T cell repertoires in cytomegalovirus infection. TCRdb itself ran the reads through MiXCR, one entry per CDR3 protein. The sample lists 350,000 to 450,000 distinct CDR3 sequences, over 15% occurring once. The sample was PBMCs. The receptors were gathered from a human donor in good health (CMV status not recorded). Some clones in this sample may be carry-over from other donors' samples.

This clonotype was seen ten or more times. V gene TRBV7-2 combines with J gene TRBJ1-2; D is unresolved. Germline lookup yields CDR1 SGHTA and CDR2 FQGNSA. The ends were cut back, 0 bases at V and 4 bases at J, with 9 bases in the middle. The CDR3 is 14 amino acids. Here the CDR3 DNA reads TGTGCCAGCAGCTTAGCCCGGAGCCGCTATGGCTACACCTTC. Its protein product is CASSLARSRYGYTF.

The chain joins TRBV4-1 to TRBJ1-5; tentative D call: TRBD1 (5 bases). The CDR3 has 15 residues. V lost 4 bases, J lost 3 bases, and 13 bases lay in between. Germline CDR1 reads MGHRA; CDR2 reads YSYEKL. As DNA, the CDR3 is TGCGCCAGCAGCCCCGGGGCAGGGTCCAATCAGCCCCAGCATTTT. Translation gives CASSPGAGSNQPQHF.

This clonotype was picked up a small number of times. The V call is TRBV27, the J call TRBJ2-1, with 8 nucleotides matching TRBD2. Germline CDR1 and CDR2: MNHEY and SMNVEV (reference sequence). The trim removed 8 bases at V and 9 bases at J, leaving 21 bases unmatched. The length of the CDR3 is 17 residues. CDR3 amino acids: CASLNEGLVPSQIEQFF. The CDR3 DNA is TGTGCCAGCTTAAACGAGGGACTAGTCCCCTCGCAGATTGAGCAGTTCTTC.

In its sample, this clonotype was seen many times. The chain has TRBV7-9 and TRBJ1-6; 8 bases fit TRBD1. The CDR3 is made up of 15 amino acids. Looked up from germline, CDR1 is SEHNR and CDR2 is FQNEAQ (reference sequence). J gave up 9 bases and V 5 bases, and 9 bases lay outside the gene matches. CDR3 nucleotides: TGTGCCAGCAGCAGACCCGGACAGGGAATTTCACCCCTCCACTTT. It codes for CASSRPGQGISPLHF. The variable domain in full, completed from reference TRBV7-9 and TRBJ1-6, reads DTGVSQNPRHKITKRGQNVTFRCDPISEHNRLYWYRQTLGQGPEFLTYFQNEAQLEKSRLLSDRFSAERPKGSFSTLEIQRTEQGDSAMYLCASSRPGQGISPLHFGNGTRLTVT.

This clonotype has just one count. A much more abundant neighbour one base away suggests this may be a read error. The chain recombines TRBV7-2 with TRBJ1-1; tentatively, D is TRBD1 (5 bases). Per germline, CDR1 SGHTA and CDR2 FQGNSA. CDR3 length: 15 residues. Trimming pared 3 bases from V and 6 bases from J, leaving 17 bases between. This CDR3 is CASSFRLPGDAEAFF. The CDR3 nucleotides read TGTGCCAGCAGCTTCAGGCTCCCTGGGGACGCTGAAGCTTTCTTT. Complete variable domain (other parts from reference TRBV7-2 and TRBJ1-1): GAGVSQSPSNKVTEKGKDVELRCDPISGHTALYWYRQSLGQGLEFLIYFQGNSAPDKSGLPSDRFSAERTGGSVSTLTIQRTQQEDSAVYLCASSFRLPGDAEAFFGQGTRLTVV.

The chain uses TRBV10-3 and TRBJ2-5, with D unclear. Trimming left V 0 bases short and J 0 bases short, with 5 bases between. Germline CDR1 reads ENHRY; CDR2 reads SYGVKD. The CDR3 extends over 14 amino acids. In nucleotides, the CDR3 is TGTGCCATCAGTGAGTCCGGGCACCAAGAGACCCAGTACTTC. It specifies CAISESGHQETQYF.

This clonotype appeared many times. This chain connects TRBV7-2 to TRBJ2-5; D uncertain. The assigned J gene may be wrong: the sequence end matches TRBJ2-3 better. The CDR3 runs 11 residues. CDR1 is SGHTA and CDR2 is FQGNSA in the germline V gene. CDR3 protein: CASSSGGTQYF. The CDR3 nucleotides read TGTGCCAGCAGCTCCGGCGGTACGCAGTATTTT.

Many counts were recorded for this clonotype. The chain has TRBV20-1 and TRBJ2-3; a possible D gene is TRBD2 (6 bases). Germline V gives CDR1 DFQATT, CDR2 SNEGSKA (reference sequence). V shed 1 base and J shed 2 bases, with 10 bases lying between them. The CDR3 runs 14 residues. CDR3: CSARVPGVTDTQYF. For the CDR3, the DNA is TGCAGTGCTAGAGTTCCGGGAGTCACAGATACGCAGTATTTT.

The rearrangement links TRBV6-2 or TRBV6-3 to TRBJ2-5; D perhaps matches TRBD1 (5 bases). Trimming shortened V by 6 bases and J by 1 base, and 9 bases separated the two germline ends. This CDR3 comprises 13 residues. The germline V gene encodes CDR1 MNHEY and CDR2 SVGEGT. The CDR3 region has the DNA TGTGCCAGCAGCGGACAACTCCAAGAGACCCAGTACTTC. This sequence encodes CASSGQLQETQYF.

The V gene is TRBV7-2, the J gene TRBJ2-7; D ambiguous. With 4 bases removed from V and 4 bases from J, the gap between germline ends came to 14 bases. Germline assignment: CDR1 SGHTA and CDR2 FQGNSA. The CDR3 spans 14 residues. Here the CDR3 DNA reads TGTGCCAGCAGCTGGGGTGCCCAGCCATACGAGCAGTACTTC. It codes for CASSWGAQPYEQYF.

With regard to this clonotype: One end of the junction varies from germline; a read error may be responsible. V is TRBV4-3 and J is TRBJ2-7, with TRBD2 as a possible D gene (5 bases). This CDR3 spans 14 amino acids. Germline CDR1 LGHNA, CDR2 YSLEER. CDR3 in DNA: TGCGCCAGCAGCCAAGGGACTCGGTCCTGCGAGCAGTACTTC. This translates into CASSQGTRSCEQYF.

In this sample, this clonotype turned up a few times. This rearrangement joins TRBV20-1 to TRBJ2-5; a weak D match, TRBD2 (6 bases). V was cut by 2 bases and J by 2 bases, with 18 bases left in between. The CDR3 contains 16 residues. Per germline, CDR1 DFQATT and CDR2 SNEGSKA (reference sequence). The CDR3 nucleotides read TGCAGTGCTAGAAAGTACGCGGGGACGGAACAAGAGACCCAGTACTTC. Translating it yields CSARKYAGTEQETQYF.

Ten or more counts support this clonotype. The CDR3 is CASSWTLVANSGGMNEQYF. Written as DNA, the CDR3 is TGTGCCAGCAGCTGGACCCTGGTCGCTAATAGCGGGGGGATGAACGAGCAGTACTTC. V is TRBV7-9 and J is TRBJ2-7, with TRBD2 matching over 10 bases. The germline gives CDR1 SEHNR, CDR2 FQNEAQ (reference sequence). The CDR3 has 19 amino acids. Trimming removed 4 bases from V and 5 bases from J; junction bases left unmatched: 20.

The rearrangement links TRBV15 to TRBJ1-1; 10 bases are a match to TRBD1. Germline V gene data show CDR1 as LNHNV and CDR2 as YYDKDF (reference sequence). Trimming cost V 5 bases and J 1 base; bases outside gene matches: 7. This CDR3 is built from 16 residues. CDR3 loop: CATSRTTGGRNTEAFF. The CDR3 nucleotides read TGTGCCACCAGCCGAACGACAGGGGGCCGGAACACTGAAGCTTTCTTT.